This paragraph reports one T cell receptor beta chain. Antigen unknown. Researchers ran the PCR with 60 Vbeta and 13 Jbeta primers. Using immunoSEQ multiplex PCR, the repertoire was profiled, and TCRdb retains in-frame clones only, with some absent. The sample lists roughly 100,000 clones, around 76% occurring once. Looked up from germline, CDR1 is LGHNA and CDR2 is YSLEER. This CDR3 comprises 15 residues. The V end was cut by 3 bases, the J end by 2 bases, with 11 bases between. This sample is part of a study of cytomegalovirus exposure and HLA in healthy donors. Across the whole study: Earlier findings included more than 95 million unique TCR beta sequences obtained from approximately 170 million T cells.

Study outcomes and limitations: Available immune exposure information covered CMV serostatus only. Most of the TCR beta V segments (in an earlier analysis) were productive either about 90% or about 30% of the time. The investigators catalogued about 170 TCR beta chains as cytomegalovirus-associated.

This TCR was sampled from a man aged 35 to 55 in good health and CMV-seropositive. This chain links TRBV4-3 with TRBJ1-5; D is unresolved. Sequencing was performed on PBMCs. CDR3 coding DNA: TGCGCCAGCAGCCAGATCTGGCAGGGCAATCAGCCCCAGCATTTT. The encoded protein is CASSQIWQGNQPQHF.